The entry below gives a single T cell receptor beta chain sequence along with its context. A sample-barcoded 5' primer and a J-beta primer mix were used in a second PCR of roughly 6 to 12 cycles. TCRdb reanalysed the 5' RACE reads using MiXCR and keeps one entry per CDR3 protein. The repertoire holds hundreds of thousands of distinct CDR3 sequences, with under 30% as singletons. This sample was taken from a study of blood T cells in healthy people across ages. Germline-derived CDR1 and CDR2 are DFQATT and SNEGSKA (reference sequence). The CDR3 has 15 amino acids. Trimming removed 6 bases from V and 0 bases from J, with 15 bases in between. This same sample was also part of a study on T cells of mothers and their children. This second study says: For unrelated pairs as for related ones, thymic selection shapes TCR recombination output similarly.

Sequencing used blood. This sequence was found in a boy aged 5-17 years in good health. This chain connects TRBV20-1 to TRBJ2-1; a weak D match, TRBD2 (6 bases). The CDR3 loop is CSAQTSLSSYNEQFF. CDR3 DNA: TGCAGTGCGCAAACTAGCCTTAGCTCCTACAATGAGCAGTTCTTC.